Listed here are 10 T cell receptor beta chains from one sample, sequenced in a study of low-dose radiotherapy and immunotherapy resistance in tumors. Gene-specific TRAV and TRBV primers were used for first-strand cDNA, covering alpha and beta chains. TCRs underwent 15 to 25 PCR cycles of amplification with a constant-region primer and V-primer adapter. TCRdb called the reads again in MiXCR, with one record for every CDR3 protein. The table shows tens of thousands of distinct CDR3 sequences, with 9.4% occurring only once. Time point denoted: before trial treatment. The material sequenced was PBMCs, taken before treatment. These receptors originate from a male donor with prostate cancer.

This clonotype was recorded at least ten times. The chain combines TRBV5-7 with TRBJ1-6, with D hard to call. TRBV5-7 belongs to the ORF category, with a function that is uncertain. V was shortened by 5 bases and J by 8 bases, with 14 bases between the two germline ends. This CDR3 has 14 amino acids. In nucleotides, the CDR3 is TGTGCCAGCAGTCCACCCAACGGAGATTCACCCCTCCACTTT. Translated, it gives CASSPPNGDSPLHF.

This clonotype was counted at least ten times. The chain uses TRBV19 and TRBJ1-5, with D perhaps TRBD1 (5 bases). The V gene lost 4 bases and the J gene lost 0 bases, with 10 bases spanning the gap. Germline V gives CDR1 LNHDA, CDR2 SQIVND (reference sequence). The CDR3 contains 15 residues. The CDR3 bases are TGTGCCAGTAGTACGGCAGGGTATAGCAATCAGCCCCAGCATTTT. Its translation is CASSTAGYSNQPQHF.

This clonotype was recorded many times. The chain recombines TRBV28 with TRBJ1-4, with 7 bases lining up with TRBD1. CDR3 size: 13 residues. V trimming: 9 bases; J trimming: 8 bases; junction bases outside the gene matches: 9. The V gene's germline CDR1 is MDHEN and CDR2 SYDVKM. The CDR3 loop reads CASRQGGDEKLFF. Here the CDR3 DNA reads TGTGCCAGTAGACAGGGAGGCGACGAAAAACTGTTTTTT.

This clonotype was seen ten or more times. The V and J genes are TRBV7-9 and TRBJ1-2, with TRBD1 as a possible D gene (5 bases). The CDR3 extends over 15 amino acids. CDR1 and CDR2 from the germline V gene are SEHNR and FQNEAQ (reference sequence). V lost 1 base to trimming and J lost 2 bases, with 11 bases between them. The CDR3 region is CASSLVLGANYGYTF. CDR3 sequence (DNA): TGTGCCAGCAGCTTAGTCCTAGGGGCAAACTATGGCTACACCTTC.

This clonotype came up many times. CDR3 loop: CASSSRGRGSYNEQFF. CDR3 nucleotides: TGTGCCAGCTCTTCACGGGGCAGGGGATCCTACAATGAGCAGTTCTTC. V gene TRBV18 combines with J gene TRBJ2-1; tentative D call: TRBD1 (6 bases). The V gene's germline CDR1 is KGHSH and CDR2 LQKENI. The CDR3 runs to 16 residues. V gave up 6 bases and J gave up 1 base, with 16 bases separating them.

This clonotype was found many times. The V and J genes are TRBV29-1 and TRBJ2-7, with TRBD1 matching over 11 bases. CDR1 is SQVTM and CDR2 is ANQGSEA in the germline V gene. CDR3 length equals 14 residues. V was pared by 6 bases and J by 6 bases, with 10 bases of the junction left unmatched. This chain's CDR3 is CSVRAGTGGSEQYF. CDR3 DNA sequence: TGCAGCGTGAGGGCGGGGACAGGGGGAAGCGAGCAGTACTTC.

This clonotype was seen at least ten times. V and J are TRBV28 and TRBJ1-3; D is unclear. CDR1 is MDHEN and CDR2 is SYDVKM in the germline V gene. V lost 3 bases to trimming and J lost 0 bases, with 12 bases between them. This CDR3 has 16 residues. Here the CDR3 DNA reads TGTGCCAGCAGTTTGGTTTCTACGTTCTCTGGAAACACCATATATTTT. It is translated as CASSLVSTFSGNTIYF.

There are many counts of this clonotype. The gene calls are TRBV12-3 or TRBV12-4 and TRBJ1-2; D is undetermined. With 7 bases removed from V and 7 bases from J, the gap between germline ends came to 16 bases. CDR3 length: 13 amino acids. As DNA, the CDR3 is TGTGCCAGCACCTTTAGGATGTCGGGTGGCTACACCTTC. It is translated as CASTFRMSGGYTF.

This clonotype occurred many times. The chain couples TRBV7-2 to TRBJ2-7; D possibly corresponds to TRBD2 (6 bases). The ends were cut back, 8 bases at V and 3 bases at J, with 17 bases in the middle. This CDR3 comprises 14 residues. Germline CDR1 reads SGHTA; CDR2 reads FQGNSA. This chain's CDR3 is CASCPVAGNYEQYF. The CDR3 nucleotides are TGTGCCAGCTGCCCCGTTGCGGGAAACTACGAGCAGTACTTC.

This clonotype was seen repeatedly, ten times or more. This chain links TRBV20-1 with TRBJ2-2; 12 nucleotides line up with TRBD2. This CDR3 has 14 residues. In germline, CDR1 is DFQATT, CDR2 SNEGSKA (reference sequence). J was trimmed by 3 bases and V by 5 bases; bases with no gene match: 1. CDR3 protein: CSAGLAGYTGELFF. DNA of the CDR3: TGCAGTGCTGGACTAGCGGGATACACCGGGGAGCTGTTTTTT.